These 3 T cell receptor beta chains were sequenced from one sample in a study of OX40 agonist ivuxolimab in advanced cancers. Profiled with immunoSEQ multiplex PCR; TCRdb holds only in-frame clones, not every one. This sample has tens of thousands of clones, with over 75% found just once. The source material was CD4+ or CD8+ T cells sorted from blood, sampled in a trial of the OX40 agonist ivuxolimab. The origin of the receptors is an adult with an advanced solid tumor such as melanoma, head and neck, liver or kidney cancer.

This clone was seen only a few times. The chain joins TRBV11-3 to TRBJ2-1; 7 nucleotides line up with TRBD2. The V and J ends lost 4 bases and 5 bases, in that order; junction bases with no gene match: 11. This CDR3 has 16 amino acids. From germline, CDR1 is SGHNT and CDR2 YENEEA. CDR3 amino acids: CASSSVFVLADNEQFF. The CDR3, as DNA: TGTGCCAGCAGCTCTGTCTTTGTGCTAGCGGACAATGAGCAGTTCTTC.

The chain has TRBV29-1 and TRBJ2-7; no definite D call. Per germline, CDR1 SQVTM and CDR2 ANQGSEA. Trimming cost V 7 bases and J 0 bases, with 16 bases left between them. The CDR3 covers 14 residues. Here the CDR3 DNA reads TGCAGCGCCACGGGTCTTTCGAGCTCCTACGAGCAGTACTTC. Translating gives CSATGLSSSYEQYF.

The chain carries TRBV7-2 and TRBJ2-7; D could derive from TRBD1 or TRBD2 (5 bases each). In germline, CDR1 is SGHTA, CDR2 FQGNSA. The CDR3 has 17 residues. V shed 2 bases and J shed 5 bases, with 22 bases lying between them. CDR3 DNA: TGTGCCAGCAGCTTAAGGGGCCCGGGGATCCAAGGCCACGAGCAGTACTTC. Protein: CASSLRGPGIQGHEQYF.